This T cell receptor (beta chain) was retrieved from a study of blood T cell repertoires in COVID-19. Across the study: In each case, the material was cDNA or gDNA derived from T cells, B-cell-depleted T cells, or PBMCs.

Authors' data handling: Estimation of nucleated cell counts was performed using reference gene primer amplification. Clones were sequenced by immunoSEQ multiplex PCR, and TCRdb holds only the in-frame ones, with some missing. V and J calls plus clone size are reproduced from that table; the DNA served to infer D and trimming. Of about 310,000 clones listed, 85% to 90% are singletons. Living in about 25 US areas, the participants were between roughly 18 and 90 years of age. Self-reported history from a screening survey and questionnaire set each donor's cohort. The source of this sequence is a woman in her late teens or twenties with acute COVID-19. Specimen: PBMCs or T cells enriched from blood (not recorded which).

CDR3 bases: TGCAGTGCTGGTCGACAGATAAGGACCTTC. Amino acids: CSAGRQIRTF. The chain is built from TRBV20-1 and TRBJ1-2; a weak D match, TRBD1 (5 bases). V was pared by 5 bases and J by 14 bases, with 15 bases between. The CDR3 extends over 10 amino acids. In germline, CDR1 is DFQATT, CDR2 SNEGSKA (reference sequence).